Shown below are 9 T cell receptor beta chains from a single sample sequenced in a study of T cell repertoires in ileal Crohn's disease. Sequencing was performed with immunoSEQ multiplex PCR; in TCRdb, only in-frame clones are kept and a portion is missing. The sample gives approximately 6,400 clones, around 79% of which show up once; roughly 17% is in the top ten. What was sequenced was ileal tissue. Receptors originate from an adult with Crohn's disease.

The CDR3 DNA follows: TGTGCCAGCAGCTGGACGAGGGGGACCACTGAAGCTTTCTTT. Its translation: CASSWTRGTTEAFF. The chain couples TRBV11-2 to TRBJ1-1; TRBD1 might be the D (6 bases). This CDR3 has 14 residues. Germline CDR1 and CDR2: SGHAT and FQNNGV. Trimming stripped 4 bases from V and 4 bases from J, with 13 bases between.

On this clone: At one end the junction does not follow the germline gene, possibly because of a read error. The J gene is TRBJ2-2, the V gene TRBV4-1, with D possibly matching TRBD2 (5 bases). Germline-derived CDR1 and CDR2 are MGHRA and YSYEKL. This CDR3 comprises 12 residues. The DNA for the CDR3 is TGCGCCAGCCTGCCTGACACCGGGGAGCCGTTTTTT. Translation: CASLPDTGEPFF.

This chain joins TRBV27 and TRBJ2-7; 8 nucleotides align to TRBD2. V gave up 2 bases and J gave up 4 bases; unmatched junction bases: 1. Germline V CDR1 and CDR2: MNHEY, SMNVEV (reference sequence). This CDR3 is 13 amino acids long. CDR3 DNA: TGTGCCAGCAGTTTAGCGGGAGGATACGAGCAGTACTTC. As protein: CASSLAGGYEQYF.

The rearrangement uses TRBV7-9 and TRBJ2-7; D is ambiguous. The CDR3 contains 14 residues. V dropped 2 bases and J dropped 3 bases, with 11 bases sitting between them. Germline CDR1 SEHNR, CDR2 FQNEAQ (reference sequence). CDR3: CASSLIAPNYEQYF. The CDR3 DNA is TGTGCCAGCAGCTTAATTGCCCCTAACTACGAGCAGTACTTC.

This clone came up once. The chain recombines TRBV7-8 with TRBJ1-5; 8 bases align to TRBD1. V lost 2 bases, J lost 4 bases, and 10 bases stayed unmatched. CDR1 is SGHVS and CDR2 is FQNEAQ in the germline V gene. The CDR3 spans 17 residues. CDR3 amino acids: CASSLHAQGAGNQPQHF. CDR3 DNA: TGTGCCAGCAGCTTACATGCGCAGGGGGCGGGAAATCAGCCCCAGCATTTT.

This chain uses TRBV29-1 with TRBJ2-7, with a weak D call TRBD1 (6 bases). This CDR3 is built from 14 residues. The V end was cut by 6 bases, the J end by 0 bases, with 15 bases between. Germline V gives CDR1 SQVTM, CDR2 ANQGSEA. In DNA form, the CDR3 reads TGCAGCGTAGAGACCACAGGGCCCTCCTACGAGCAGTACTTC. Its translation is CSVETTGPSYEQYF.

In DNA, the CDR3 is TGTGCCAGCAGTTTCCAGGGTCGCTCCCCGTACGAGCAGTACTTC. This sequence encodes CASSFQGRSPYEQYF. This chain uses TRBV28 with TRBJ2-7, with a weak D call TRBD1 (5 bases). The CDR3 runs to 15 residues. Between the trimmed V and J ends, which lost 3 bases and 4 bases, there was a span of 16 bases. CDR1 and CDR2 (germline): MDHEN, SYDVKM.

A single count supports this clone. The chain joins TRBV5-1 to TRBJ2-7; 11 bases agree with TRBD2. This CDR3 contains 15 residues. V gave up 3 bases and J gave up 5 bases; unmatched junction bases: 7. Germline assignment: CDR1 SGHRS and CDR2 YFSETQ. This chain's CDR3 is CASSSILAGGDEQYF. In nucleotides, the CDR3 is TGCGCCAGCAGCTCCATCTTAGCGGGAGGGGACGAGCAGTACTTC.

This sequence joins TRBV5-4 and TRBJ2-7, with 7 positions matching TRBD1. Trimming took 4 bases from V and 6 from J; bases not matched to a gene: 10. Germline V gives CDR1 SGHNT, CDR2 YYREEE (reference sequence). The CDR3 totals 14 residues. The CDR3 spells CASSVQGFLFEQYF. Here the CDR3 DNA reads TGTGCCAGCAGCGTACAGGGGTTCCTGTTCGAGCAGTACTTC.